Detailed here is one T cell receptor beta chain. Its antigen is currently not known. Per-nucleotide qualities are absent, and no much larger clonotype sits a single base away. The data are from a study of cytomegalovirus exposure and HLA in healthy donors (dated by TCRdb to about 2017). General notes on the study: According to an earlier analysis of several hundred of the donors, roughly 180 million T cells yielded approximately 120 million unique TCR beta sequences and about 300 Gb of sequence data. The study combined high-throughput TCR immunosequencing, statistical association of individual TCRs with disease status, and machine learning to predict cytomegalovirus infection status. In a later genetic analysis, genome-wide SNP genotypes for about 55% of the roughly 700 donors were used, and that subset was treated as a discovery cohort. A handful of DR-DQ haplotypes were handled as single units for association and clustering because linkage in the cohort was strong. All discovery cohort repertoires had been generated on a single sequencing platform. The number of typed donors differed by locus: about 629-640 for A, B, C, DRB1 and DQB1; 500 to 550 for DQA1; about 600 for DPA1; and some 450 for DPB1. The study used immunosequencing to profile the T cell repertoires of about 670 subjects and linked those repertoires to cytomegalovirus serostatus. An early release that covered 640 HLA-typed donors contained about 290 gigabases of sequencing data and tens of millions of unique TCR sequences. Among the roughly 370 genotyped donors, around 81% belonged to the genetic ancestry cluster associated with self-reported Caucasian donors. Donor age, sex, ethnicity and CMV serostatus were compiled together with the repertoire data. In addition to the first cohort of around 670 subjects, a separate validation cohort of approximately 130 different subjects was used. A later analysis re-analyzed previously published TCR beta repertoires from roughly 690 donors and added high-resolution HLA genotyping to study TCR occurrence patterns. Both class I and class II loci were covered by HLA typing, at four-digit resolution. The later analysis used no new phenotypic data to find candidate immune exposures, relying instead on TCR beta sequences and their occurrence across donors. To decide whether each TCR beta V gene segment behaved as functional or pseudogenic, an earlier analysis of fewer than 750 of the donors relied on high-throughput TCR beta sequencing. Among 398 genotyped donors of the cohort, an average of around 250,000 unique TCR beta nucleotide sequences was sequenced per donor, of which approximately 19% were non-productive. The study aimed to test whether signatures of past pathogen exposure could be identified by cataloging public T cell receptors. Here is what the overall study found, with its caveats: Sequencing depth was assumed to be roughly uniform across donors in the presence/absence analyses, though that assumption may not hold. Over 15 rarely observed V segments, including chromosome 9 orphons, were excluded from the earlier analysis of about 500 of the donors because counts were too low. A further reported finding was that TCR beta sequences accurately predicted the HLA-A and HLA-B alleles for most subjects in the first cohort. Broadly in line with IMGT annotations, most TCR beta V segments showed up in productive rearrangements about 87% or about 30% of the time in an earlier analysis of 450 to 750 of the donors. In both the original and validation cohorts, the classifier was reported to diagnose cytomegalovirus status with high specificity and sensitivity. A later analysis found that HLA-associated TCR beta chains were more clonally expanded and had lower generation probabilities than equally common non-associated chains. In a later genetic analysis, fewer N-insertions in productive TCRs were reported among donors in an Asian-associated ancestry cluster than the roughly 670-donor mean. A cluster of highly shared sequence variants was judged likely to represent a technical artifact of the sequencing pipeline. In a later genetic analysis, a missense DCLRE1C variant was associated with V-gene and J-gene trimming of TCR beta chains, and the association was replicated in an independent cohort. Strong co-occurrence of HLA alleles, especially DR and DQ, made assigning TCR associations to individual alleles difficult. Most TCR sequences were seen in very few donors, while some public TCRs were found in many individuals. Several of the top co-occurrence clusters appeared to be linked to parvovirus B19, influenza, CMV and Epstein-Barr virus, according to a later analysis. Because the 87-base-pair reads could not distinguish some IMGT-functional V segments, including TRBV6-2 and TRBV6-3, those segments were excluded. Because some donors lacked HLA typing at each locus, the association tests relied only on the typed subset. In a later analysis, TCR association rates were found to vary across HLA loci, with the most associated TCRs seen for DRB1 alleles and the fewest for HLA-C alleles. In a later analysis, some 17,000 TCR beta sequences were associated with specific HLA alleles at a false discovery rate of 0.05. Linkage disequilibrium might explain the correlated functional status among segregating V segments, but an unknown experimental factor could not be ruled out. The cohort was sequenced for TCR beta chains only, and without alpha or paired-chain data the features that could be detected were limited. According to a later analysis, most CMV-associated TCR beta chains appeared to be HLA-restricted, and the HLA associations seemed to be driven largely by CMV exposure. A total of 150 to 200 TCR beta chains were listed by the study as associated with cytomegalovirus. In vitro tests confirmed that a few of the cytomegalovirus-associated TCR beta chains recognize cytomegalovirus antigens. For the cohort, immune exposure information was limited to CMV serostatus. According to the authors, the approach could potentially be generalized to other disease states and immunological phenotypes.

The library came from the immunoSEQ multiplex PCR assay. For the multiplex PCR, a mixture combining 60 forward primers for TCR Vbeta segments and 13 reverse primers for TCR Jbeta segments was used. A multiplex PCR assay on genomic DNA amplified the CDR3 region of rearranged TCR beta genes. The Illumina HiSeq System was used to sequence the amplified TCR beta libraries as 87-base-pair reads. In the authors' own workflow: In a later analysis, tens of millions of unique TCR beta chains were counted across the roughly 700 repertoires, and roughly 9.9 million of these chains were shared by at least two donors. To remove PCR and sequencing errors, raw reads were error-corrected and collapsed into unique sequences using a nearest-neighbor algorithm that merged closely related sequences. To assign V, D and J gene segments, CDR3 sequences were aligned to IMGT reference sequences. For a sequence to be retained, a match of at least six nucleotides was required to both a V gene segment and a J gene segment. Rearrangements were classified as productive when the CDR3 lacked stop codons and remained in frame with V and J, and all other rearrangements were classified as non-productive. Following IMGT convention, CDR3 was defined as the stretch from the second conserved V-encoded cysteine up to the conserved J-encoded phenylalanine. The earlier analysis of 500 to 750 of the donors excluded any sequence lacking an unambiguous match to a single V gene segment. An earlier analysis of fewer than 650 of the donors classified V segments as functional when productive rearrangements were above 56.7% and as segregating when the standard deviation between donors was above 5%. A statistical classification framework was built to diagnose cytomegalovirus status from the catalog of TCR beta chain sequences. In a later analysis, TCR nucleotide sequences were compared against IMGT/GENE-DB human TR gene sequences so that V and J genes could be assigned. The TCRdist pipeline was used in a later analysis to assign CDR3 sequences and most-parsimonious VDJ recombination scenarios. In a later analysis, every TCR beta chain was defined by the combination of its CDR3 amino acid sequence and its V-gene family, and reads without a unique V-gene family were dropped. As a way to deal with suspected cross-contamination and a sequencing artifact, a later analysis dropped 450 to 600 nucleotide sequences that were highly shared and had low generation probability. In a later analysis, a clonal expansion index was calculated for each public chain from normalized within-repertoire ranks of inferred template counts. Generation probabilities in a later analysis came from a VDJ recombination model fitted to out-of-frame rearrangements, and those results were checked against IGoR. In a later analysis, TCR-TCR, TCR-HLA and TCR-CMV co-occurrence was scored with hypergeometric tests, and a repertoire-size bias correction was applied to TCR pairs. A later analysis estimated false discovery rates by permuting HLA or CMV assignments 20 times. In a later analysis, co-occurring TCRs were grouped using DBSCAN, with TCRdist sequence similarity added in when clustering inside HLA-allele-positive subsets. For co-occurrence clustering, repertoires with fewer than 30,000 or more than 120,000 public chains were excluded, along with four or five repertoires with anomalous nucleotide sharing. TCRdb stores this immuneACCESS table with in-frame sequences only. Part of the clones is absent; in the studies checked, under half of the shortfall reflects unresolved V genes, and no reason is known for the rest. V, J and clone size reflect that table, while D and trimming were determined from the DNA. A total of approximately 260,000 clones appear in this sample, 70% to 90% of them only once. The ten largest clones represent 2% to 2.5% of the sample.

In total, over 600 healthy bone marrow donors made up the cohort. All cohort members were sampled while nominally healthy, although unrecorded immune exposures were likely present. The donor tested CMV seropositive, placing the donor among the 289 seropositive members of the cohort. A peripheral blood sample was provided by each donor, and peripheral blood mononuclear cells were used for TCR beta sequencing. Genomic DNA extraction from the blood cell samples was performed with the Qiagen DNeasy Blood Extraction Kit. According to the germline V gene (reference sequence), CDR1 reads MNHEY and CDR2 reads SMNVEV. V loses 0 bases, J loses 10 bases, and the germline ends lie 13 bases apart. Reading from cysteine to phenylalanine, the CDR3 counts 15 amino acids. This entry keeps only the CDR3 DNA: 45 bases, framed from base 1.

The chain is made from TRBV27 and TRBJ1-6; too little of a D gene remains to name it. This clonotype originated in a woman between 40 and 50 years old in good health and CMV-seropositive. The sample comprised PBMCs. The sequenced DNA is TGTGCCAGCAGTTTATCTTTCGGGGTAGGGTCACCCCTCCACTTT. Its translation is CASSLSFGVGSPLHF.